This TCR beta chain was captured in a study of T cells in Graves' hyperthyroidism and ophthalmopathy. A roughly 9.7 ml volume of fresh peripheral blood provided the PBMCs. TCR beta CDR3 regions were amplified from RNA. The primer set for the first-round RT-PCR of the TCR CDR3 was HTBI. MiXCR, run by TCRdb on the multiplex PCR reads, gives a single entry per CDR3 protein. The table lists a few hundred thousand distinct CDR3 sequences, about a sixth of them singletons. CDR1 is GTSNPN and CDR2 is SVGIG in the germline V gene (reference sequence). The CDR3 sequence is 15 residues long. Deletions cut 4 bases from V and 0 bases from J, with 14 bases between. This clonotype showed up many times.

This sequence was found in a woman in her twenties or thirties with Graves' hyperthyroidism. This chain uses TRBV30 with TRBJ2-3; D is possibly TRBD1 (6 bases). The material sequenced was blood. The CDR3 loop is CAWTRTASSTDTQYF. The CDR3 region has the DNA TGTGCCTGGACTAGGACAGCTTCTAGCACAGATACGCAGTATTTT.